The present T cell receptor beta chain was sequenced within a study of spatial heterogeneity in lung cancer. Germline values: CDR1 SGHTA, CDR2 FQGNSA. The V gene end was trimmed by 4 bases and the J gene end by 6 bases; junction bases not matched to a gene: 4. The CDR3 contains 13 residues. TCRdb re-analysed the 5' RACE reads in MiXCR, keeping a single row per CDR3 protein. The sample lists about 4,400 distinct CDR3 sequences; around 21% were seen once. Time point of the sample: sample taken at primary tumor resection. The input material, whole RNA from tumor, nontumor lung or frozen PBMC, was sequenced unsorted. This clonotype was seen repeatedly, ten times or more.

The V gene is TRBV7-2, the J gene TRBJ1-2; 8 positions match TRBD1. The source was normal lung tissue next to the tumor, collected at surgery. This TCR derives from a female donor with early-stage non-small cell lung cancer. The CDR3 loop reads CASSSLDRDGYTF. CDR3 nucleotide sequence: TGTGCCAGCAGCTCGCTGGACAGGGATGGCTACACCTTC.